The 32 T cell receptor beta chains below come from one sample, sequenced in a study of T cells in Graves' hyperthyroidism and ophthalmopathy. RNA transcripts yielded amplified TCR beta CDR3 regions. The HTBI primer set was used in a first-round RT-PCR of the TCR CDR3. TCRdb passed the multiplex PCR reads through MiXCR, listing each CDR3 protein once. The sample holds hundreds of thousands of distinct CDR3 sequences, less than 25% seen once. The specimen sequenced was blood. These receptors were taken from a man aged 25 to 40 with Graves' ophthalmopathy.

There are many counts of this clonotype. The chain recombines TRBV6-1 with TRBJ2-5; maybe TRBD2 (6 bases). Germline CDR1 MNHNS, CDR2 SASEGT. This CDR3 spans 15 amino acids. V lost 4 bases and J 1 base, leaving 13 bases between the germline ends. The CDR3 loop is CASSGGGTLQETQYF. CDR3 bases: TGTGCCAGCAGTGGCGGAGGGACCCTCCAAGAGACCCAGTACTTC.

This clonotype was counted a few times. The gene calls are TRBV20-1 and TRBJ2-3, with TRBD2 matching over 9 bases. From germline, CDR1 is DFQATT and CDR2 SNEGSKA (reference sequence). Germline trimming cut 6 bases from V and 1 base from J; bases unmatched to any gene: 8. This CDR3 is 15 amino acids long. In DNA form, the CDR3 reads TGCAGTGCCCATATAGCGGGAGAGGGCACAGATACGCAGTATTTT. It specifies CSAHIAGEGTDTQYF.

The chain couples TRBV29-1 to TRBJ2-3, with 9 bases matching TRBD1. CDR1 and CDR2 (germline): SQVTM, ANQGSEA. Losses at the gene ends were 2 bases for V and 3 bases for J; bases not matched to a gene: 3. This CDR3 comprises 14 residues. This chain's CDR3 is CSVERGQGTDTQYF. As DNA, the CDR3 is TGCAGCGTTGAACGGGGACAGGGAACAGATACGCAGTATTTT.

This clonotype was seen more than once but under ten times. The rearrangement uses TRBV29-1 and TRBJ2-1; D is tentatively TRBD1 or TRBD2 (5 bases each). Germline assignment: CDR1 SQVTM and CDR2 ANQGSEA. Trimming removed 6 bases at V and 4 bases at J, with 22 bases between. The CDR3 sequence is 16 residues long. For the CDR3, the DNA is TGCAGCGTCCCAACTAGGGGCACCAACTCTTACAATGAGCAGTTCTTC. It translates to CSVPTRGTNSYNEQFF.

V gene TRBV9 combines with J gene TRBJ2-7, with D maybe TRBD1 (5 bases). The CDR3 length is 15 residues. V was pared by 0 bases and J by 1 base, with 11 bases between. From germline, CDR1 is SGDLS and CDR2 YYNGEE. CDR3 bases: TGTGCCAGCAGCGTAGCTGACAGACTGTCCTACGAGCAGTACTTC. Its translation: CASSVADRLSYEQYF. The entire variable domain, with the rest obtained from reference TRBV9 and TRBJ2-7, is as follows: DSGVTQTPKHLITATGQRVTLRCSPRSGDLSVYWYQQSLDQGLQFLIQYYNGEERAKGNILERFSAQQFPDLHSELNLSSLELGDSALYFCASSVADRLSYEQYFGPGTRLTVT.

This chain uses TRBV10-3 with TRBJ2-1; D is possibly TRBD2 (6 bases). Germline lookup yields CDR1 ENHRY and CDR2 SYGVKD. This CDR3 is built from 15 residues. Trimming pared 6 bases from V and 2 bases from J, leaving 14 bases between. The CDR3 nucleotides read TGTGCCATCAGCGGCGGGACGGATACCTACAATGAGCAGTTCTTC. Translating gives CAISGGTDTYNEQFF.

Regarding this clonotype: A much more abundant neighbour one base away suggests this may be a read error. CDR3 nucleotide sequence: TGTGCCAGCACCCTGCGGGGGGACACTGAAGCTTCCTTT. Protein sequence: CASTLRGDTEASF. V is TRBV12-3 or TRBV12-4 and J is TRBJ1-1, with D possibly matching TRBD1 (6 bases). This CDR3 is built from 13 residues.

This clonotype was found a few times. J is TRBJ2-2 and V is TRBV20-1; TRBD2 agrees at 8 bases. CDR1 is DFQATT, CDR2 SNEGSKA, per germline (reference sequence). The CDR3 has 17 residues. The CDR3 sequence: CTTGAGGREEGTGELFF. The CDR3 DNA reads TGCACTACCGGGGCGGGAGGACGGGAAGAGGGCACCGGGGAGCTGTTTTTT.

In its sample, this clonotype was seen many times. This chain connects TRBV3-1 to TRBJ2-7; 7 bases map to TRBD2. The CDR3 spans 14 residues. V dropped 4 bases and J dropped 2; count of bases not matched to a gene: 5. In germline, CDR1 is LGHDT, CDR2 YNNKEL (reference sequence). CDR3 protein: CASSPASGPYEQYF. The CDR3, as DNA: TGTGCCAGCAGCCCCGCTAGCGGCCCCTACGAGCAGTACTTC.

This clonotype was seen only a few times. The chain joins TRBV9 to TRBJ2-7, with a possible D match to TRBD1 (6 bases). Trimming took off 0 bases at V and 0 bases at J, with 13 bases between the two ends. The germline V gene encodes CDR1 SGDLS and CDR2 YYNGEE. This CDR3 has 16 residues. The DNA of the CDR3 is TGTGCCAGCAGCGTAGAGGACAGTCTCCTCTCCTACGAGCAGTACTTC. Its protein is CASSVEDSLLSYEQYF.

The chain employs TRBV19 and TRBJ1-5, with no clear D. Germline V gene lookup returns CDR1 LNHDA and CDR2 SQIVND (reference sequence). V was shortened by 5 bases and J by 3 bases, with 11 bases between the two germline ends. The CDR3 has 14 residues. CDR3 DNA sequence: TGTGCCAGTAGTGCCGACTGGAACAATCAGCCCCAGCATTTT. Translation gives CASSADWNNQPQHF.

This clonotype was counted only a few times. The chain has TRBV6-1 and TRBJ2-2; D gene uncertain. The CDR3 loop spans 14 amino acids. V dropped 4 bases and J dropped 0 bases, with 6 bases sitting between them. From germline, CDR1 is MNHNS and CDR2 SASEGT. The CDR3 protein is CASSGGSNTGELFF. The CDR3 region has the DNA TGTGCCAGCAGTGGTGGATCGAACACCGGGGAGCTGTTTTTT.

The chain combines TRBV25-1 with TRBJ2-7, with no clear D. This CDR3 has 15 amino acids. Germline CDR1 reads MGHDK; CDR2 reads SYGVNS. The V end was cut by 6 bases, the J end by 3 bases, with 18 bases between. In DNA form, the CDR3 reads TGTGCCAGCAGCTATGACTCCGACCTCCACTACGAGCAGTACTTC. Protein sequence: CASSYDSDLHYEQYF.

This clonotype was picked up many times. As DNA, the CDR3 is TGTGCCAGCAGCTTAAATGTGATACTAGCGGGAGAAGTGGCATGCGAGCAGTACTTC. This translates into CASSLNVILAGEVACEQYF. This chain links TRBV7-3 with TRBJ2-7; TRBD2 matches at 11 bases. This CDR3 has 19 amino acids. Germline assignment: CDR1 SGHTA and CDR2 FQGTGA. With 1 base clipped from V and 6 bases from J, the junction kept 17 bases outside the gene matches.

This clonotype occurred a few times. The chain carries TRBV29-1 and TRBJ2-5, with D perhaps being TRBD1 or TRBD2 (6 bases each). V lost 4 bases and J 5 bases, leaving 17 bases between the germline ends. CDR3 length equals 14 residues. In germline, CDR1 is SQVTM, CDR2 ANQGSEA. The CDR3 DNA follows: TGCAGCGTTGTTCGAGTGGGGGGCAGGGAGACCCAGTACTTC. Residues: CSVVRVGGRETQYF.

For the CDR3, the DNA is TGTGCCAGCAGTGAAGCGCTGTCGTCTGGGGCCAACGTCCTGACTTTC. Protein: CASSEALSSGANVLTF. The gene calls are TRBV6-1 and TRBJ2-6; D remains unclear. Looked up from germline, CDR1 is MNHNS and CDR2 is SASEGT. V was pared by 0 bases and J by 1 base, with 7 bases between. This CDR3 contains 16 residues.

This clonotype came up a few times. The J gene is TRBJ1-4, the V gene TRBV7-2; 8 nucleotides align to TRBD1. The CDR3 runs to 18 residues. Germline V lookup: CDR1 SGHTA, CDR2 FQGNSA. V gave up 4 bases and J gave up 0 bases; unmatched junction bases: 10. Here the CDR3 DNA reads TGTGCCAGCAGCTCGGGACAGGTGCCCACTGCAACTAATGAAAAACTGTTTTTT. Protein product: CASSSGQVPTATNEKLFF. Complete variable domain (other parts from reference TRBV7-2 and TRBJ1-4): GAGVSQSPSNKVTEKGKDVELRCDPISGHTALYWYRQSLGQGLEFLIYFQGNSAPDKSGLPSDRFSAERTGGSVSTLTIQRTQQEDSAVYLCASSSGQVPTATNEKLFFGSGTQLSVL.

This clonotype has only a few counts. The chain joins TRBV5-1 to TRBJ2-3, with 8 bases aligning to TRBD2. Germline V lookup: CDR1 SGHRS, CDR2 YFSETQ. The CDR3 has 14 residues. V shed 3 bases and J 4 bases; nucleotides not matched to a gene: 4. Written as DNA, the CDR3 is TGCGCCAGCAGCTCCCGGACTAGCCCAGATACGCAGTATTTT. As protein: CASSSRTSPDTQYF.

This clonotype has a handful of counts. V and J are TRBV27 and TRBJ1-3; D gene ambiguous. Germline V CDR1 and CDR2: MNHEY, SMNVEV (reference sequence). The CDR3 has 13 residues. V was trimmed by 6 bases and J by 4 bases, leaving 10 bases between them. In nucleotides, the CDR3 is TGTGCCAGCAGGGCCTCGACGGGAAACACCATATATTTT. This gives the protein CASRASTGNTIYF.

The chain carries TRBV30 and TRBJ2-7; 14 nucleotides line up with TRBD2. Trimming at V came to 1 base and at J to 4 bases, leaving 6 bases not matched to a gene. The CDR3 sequence is 16 residues long. In germline, CDR1 is GTSNPN, CDR2 SVGIG (reference sequence). The CDR3 region is CAWSGPGLAGVYEQYF. The CDR3 DNA sequence: TGTGCCTGGAGTGGACCGGGACTAGCGGGAGTATACGAGCAGTACTTC. The full variable domain, rest sourced from reference TRBV30 and TRBJ2-7, is SQTIHQWPATLVQPVGSPLSLECTVEGTSNPNLYWYRQAAGRGLQLLFYSVGIGQISSEVPQNLSASRPQDRQFILSSKKLLLSDSGFYLCAWSGPGLAGVYEQYFGPGTRLTVT.

This clonotype has ten or more counts. V usage is TRBV5-1 and J usage is TRBJ2-7, with 9 bases lining up with TRBD1. V trimming: 4 bases; J trimming: 6 bases; junction bases outside the gene matches: 11. CDR3 length: 15 residues. Germline assignment: CDR1 SGHRS and CDR2 YFSETQ. This CDR3 reads CASSRLQGAILEQYF. The CDR3 nucleotides are TGCGCCAGCAGCAGATTACAGGGGGCGATCCTCGAGCAGTACTTC.

V usage is TRBV28 and J usage is TRBJ2-2; no reliable D call. The germline V gene has CDR1 MDHEN and CDR2 SYDVKM. The CDR3 totals 14 residues. Trimming removed 7 bases from V and 1 base from J, with 10 bases in between. In nucleotides, the CDR3 is TGTGCCAGCAAGAACGGGTTGAACACCGGGGAGCTGTTTTTT. Translated: CASKNGLNTGELFF.

The chain has TRBV7-9 and TRBJ1-1; D unresolved. Trimming shortened V by 3 bases and J by 0 bases, and 14 bases separated the two germline ends. Per germline, CDR1 SEHNR and CDR2 FQNEAQ (reference sequence). This CDR3 contains 16 residues. CDR3 residues: CASSFSPTDLNTEAFF. For the CDR3, the DNA is TGTGCCAGCAGCTTCTCGCCTACAGATTTGAACACTGAAGCTTTCTTT.

Only a few counts were recorded for this clonotype. This chain joins TRBV7-9 and TRBJ2-1, with D maybe TRBD1 (7 bases). Germline V gene data show CDR1 as SEHNR and CDR2 as FQNEAQ (reference sequence). The CDR3 sequence is 13 residues long. V was pared by 4 bases and J by 8 bases, with 12 bases between. CDR3 loop: CASSSDREDEQFF. In DNA, the CDR3 is TGTGCCAGCAGCTCCGACAGGGAGGATGAGCAGTTCTTC.

Points on this clonotype: A much larger clonotype is one base distant, so this may be a read error. This chain connects TRBV27 to TRBJ2-7; no firm D call. CDR1 and CDR2 (germline): MNHEY, SMNVEV (reference sequence). Between the trimmed V and J ends, which lost 4 bases and 2 bases, there was a span of 12 bases. The CDR3 sequence is 14 residues long. Here the CDR3 reads CASSSWADPYEQYF. The CDR3 coding sequence is TGTGCCAGCAGTTCCTGGGCAGACCCCTACGAGCAGTACTTC.

This clonotype was seen many times. The chain links TRBV6-1 to TRBJ1-1; the D gene is possibly TRBD1 (5 bases). This CDR3 has 15 residues. V was pared by 5 bases and J by 0 bases, with 13 bases between. The V gene's germline CDR1 is MNHNS and CDR2 SASEGT. The DNA of the CDR3 is TGTGCCAGCAGTCCTGACGACAGCATGAACACTGAAGCTTTCTTT. Translated, it gives CASSPDDSMNTEAFF.

This chain connects TRBV7-2 to TRBJ1-1; no firm D call. Germline CDR1 and CDR2: SGHTA and FQGNSA. This CDR3 region has 13 residues. Trimming stripped 0 bases from V and 5 bases from J, with 7 bases between. The CDR3 loop reads CASSLARETEAFF. CDR3 in DNA: TGTGCCAGCAGCTTAGCTAGAGAAACTGAAGCTTTCTTT.

With regard to this clonotype: Without the conserved terminal phenylalanine or tryptophan, this CDR3 likely stems from a read error. This chain joins TRBV28 and TRBJ1-1; D is ambiguous. CDR3 size: 13 residues. The ends were cut back, 7 bases at V and 2 bases at J, with 11 bases in the middle. CDR1 MDHEN and CDR2 SYDVKM come from the germline V gene. The chain's CDR3 is CASIRGENTEAFL. Here the CDR3 DNA reads TGTGCCAGCATTCGGGGTGAAAACACTGAAGCTTTCCTT.

This clonotype was seen a handful of times. The chain joins TRBV6-1 to TRBJ1-5, with D unclear. CDR1 and CDR2 from the germline V gene are MNHNS and SASEGT. V gave up 0 bases and J gave up 8 bases, with 11 bases separating them. This CDR3 is 14 amino acids long. CDR3 nucleotides: TGTGCCAGCAGTGAAGCAGGTGCTATTAAGCCCCAGCATTTT. It is translated as CASSEAGAIKPQHF.

Here the CDR3 DNA reads TGCAGTGCTCTGGTCGGTTCTGGGGCCAACGTCCTGACTTTC. Translating it yields CSALVGSGANVLTF. This chain joins TRBV20-1 and TRBJ2-6; no clear D gene. V lost 5 bases, J lost 1 base, and 9 bases lay in between. Germline lookup yields CDR1 DFQATT and CDR2 SNEGSKA (reference sequence). The CDR3 is 14 amino acids.

The sample holds many counts of this clonotype. The chain employs TRBV20-1 and TRBJ2-1; 10 nucleotides align to TRBD1. V dropped 2 bases and J dropped 8; count of bases not matched to a gene: 6. The germline V gene has CDR1 DFQATT and CDR2 SNEGSKA (reference sequence). The CDR3 is 14 amino acids. The CDR3 bases are TGCAGTGCTAGATGGGGACAGGGGTTCGATGAGCAGTTCTTC. It specifies CSARWGQGFDEQFF.

The rearrangement joins TRBV7-2 to TRBJ2-2; TRBD2 might be the D (6 bases). CDR1 and CDR2 (germline): SGHTA, FQGNSA. CDR3 length: 14 residues. Trimming left V 5 bases short and J 5 bases short, with 12 bases between. The CDR3 reads CASSQKTSTGELFF. The DNA of the CDR3 is TGTGCCAGCAGCCAGAAGACTAGTACCGGGGAGCTGTTTTTT.